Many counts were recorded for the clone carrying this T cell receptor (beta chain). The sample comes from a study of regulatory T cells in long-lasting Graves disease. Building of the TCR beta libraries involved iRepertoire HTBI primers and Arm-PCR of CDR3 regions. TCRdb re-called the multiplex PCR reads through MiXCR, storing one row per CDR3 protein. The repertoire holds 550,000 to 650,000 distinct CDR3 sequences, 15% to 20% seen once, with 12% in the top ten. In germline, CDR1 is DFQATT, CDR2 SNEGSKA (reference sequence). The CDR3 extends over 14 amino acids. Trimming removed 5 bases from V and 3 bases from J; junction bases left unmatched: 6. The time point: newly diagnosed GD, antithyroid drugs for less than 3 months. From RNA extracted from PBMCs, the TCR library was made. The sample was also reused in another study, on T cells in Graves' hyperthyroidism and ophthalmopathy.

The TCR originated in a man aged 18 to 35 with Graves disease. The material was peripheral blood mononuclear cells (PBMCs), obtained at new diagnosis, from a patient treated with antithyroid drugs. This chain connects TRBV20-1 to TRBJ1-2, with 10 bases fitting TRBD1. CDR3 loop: CSAVPDRGYYGYTF. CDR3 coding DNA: TGCAGTGCTGTCCCGGACAGGGGGTACTATGGCTACACCTTC.